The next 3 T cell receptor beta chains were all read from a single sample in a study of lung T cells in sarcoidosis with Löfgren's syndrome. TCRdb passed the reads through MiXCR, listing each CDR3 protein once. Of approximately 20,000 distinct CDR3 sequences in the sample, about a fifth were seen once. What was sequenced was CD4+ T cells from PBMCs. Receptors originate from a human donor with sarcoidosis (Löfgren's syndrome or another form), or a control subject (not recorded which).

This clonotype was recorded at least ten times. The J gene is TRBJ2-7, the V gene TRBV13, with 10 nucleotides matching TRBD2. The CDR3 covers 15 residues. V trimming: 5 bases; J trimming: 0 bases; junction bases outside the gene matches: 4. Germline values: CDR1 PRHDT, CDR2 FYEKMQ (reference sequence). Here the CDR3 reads CASSMGLANSYEQYF. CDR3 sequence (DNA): TGTGCCAGCAGCATGGGACTAGCGAACTCCTACGAGCAGTACTTC.

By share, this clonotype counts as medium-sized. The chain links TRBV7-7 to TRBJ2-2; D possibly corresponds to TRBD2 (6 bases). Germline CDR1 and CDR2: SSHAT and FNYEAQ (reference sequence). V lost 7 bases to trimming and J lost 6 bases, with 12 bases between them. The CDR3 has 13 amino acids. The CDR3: CASKGLTSGELFF. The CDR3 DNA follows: TGTGCCAGCAAGGGACTCACCTCCGGGGAGCTGTTTTTT.

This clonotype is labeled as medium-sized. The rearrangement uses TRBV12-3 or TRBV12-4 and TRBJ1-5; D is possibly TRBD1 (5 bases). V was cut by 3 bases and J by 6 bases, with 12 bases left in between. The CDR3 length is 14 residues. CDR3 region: CASSFRDSSQPQHF. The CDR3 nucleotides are TGTGCCAGCAGTTTCCGAGACAGCTCTCAGCCCCAGCATTTT.